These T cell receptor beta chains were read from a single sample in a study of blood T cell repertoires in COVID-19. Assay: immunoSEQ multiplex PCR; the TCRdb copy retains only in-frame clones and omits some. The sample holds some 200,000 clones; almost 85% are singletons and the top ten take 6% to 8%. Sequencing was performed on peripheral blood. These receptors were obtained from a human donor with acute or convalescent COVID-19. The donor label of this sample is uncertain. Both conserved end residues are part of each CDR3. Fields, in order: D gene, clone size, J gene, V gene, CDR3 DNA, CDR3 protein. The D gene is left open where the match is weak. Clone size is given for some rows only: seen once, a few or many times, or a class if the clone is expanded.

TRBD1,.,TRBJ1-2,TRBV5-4,TGTGCCAGCAGCTTGGGTGGACAGGGAGCTAACTATGGCTACACCTTC,CASSLGGQGANYGYTF
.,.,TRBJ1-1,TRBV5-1,TGCGCCAGCAGCTCAGACAGAATCTCTGAAGCTTTCTTT,CASSSDRISEAFF
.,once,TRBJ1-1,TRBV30,TGTGCCTGGAGTGTACGGGGGTTTACTGAAGCTTTCTTT,CAWSVRGFTEAFF
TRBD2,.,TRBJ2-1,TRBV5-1,TGCGCCAGCAGCTTGGGGACTAGCGGGGCTTTGGAGCAGTTCTTC,CASSLGTSGALEQFF
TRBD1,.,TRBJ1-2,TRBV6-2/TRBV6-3,TGTGCCAGCAGTTACTCCCGGACAGGGAACTATGGCTACACCTTC,CASSYSRTGNYGYTF
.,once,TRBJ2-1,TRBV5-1,TGCGCCAGCAGCACCCAGAACAATGAGCAGTTCTTC,CASSTQNNEQFF
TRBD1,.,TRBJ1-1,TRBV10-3,TGTGCCATCAGCGGACAGGGGAGCACTGAAGCTTTCTTT,CAISGQGSTEAFF
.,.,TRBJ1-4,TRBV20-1,TGCAGTGCTAGATTAGAAGAAAAACTGTTTTTT,CSARLEEKLFF
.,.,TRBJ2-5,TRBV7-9,TGTGCCAGCAGCTTAGCGAGGATGGGGCGCGAGACCCAGTACTTC,CASSLARMGRETQYF
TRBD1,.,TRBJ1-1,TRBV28,TGTGCCAGCAGCATCACAGGGGGCGAGGGCACTGAAGCTTTCTTT,CASSITGGEGTEAFF
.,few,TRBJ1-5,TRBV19,TGTGCCAGTAGTGTACTAGGGTCCCATCAGCCCCAGCATTTT,CASSVLGSHQPQHF
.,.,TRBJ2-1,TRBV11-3,TGTGCCAGCAGCTTAGATCCAGGCTCCTACAATGAGCAGTTCTTC,CASSLDPGSYNEQFF
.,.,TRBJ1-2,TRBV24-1,TGTGCCACCAGTGATCCAAACAGTTCCCGCTATGGCTACACCTTC,CATSDPNSSRYGYTF
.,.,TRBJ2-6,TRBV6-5,TGTGCCGCCCGACAGGTCTCTGGGGCCAACGTCCTGACTTTC,CAARQVSGANVLTF
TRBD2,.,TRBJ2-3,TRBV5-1,TGCGCCAGCAGCTTGGCACCGGGAGCGGGAGGAGATACGCAGTATTTT,CASSLAPGAGGDTQYF
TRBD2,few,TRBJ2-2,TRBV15,TGTGCCACCAGCAGGGGACTAGCGGGAAGAGAGCTGTTTTTT,CATSRGLAGRELFF
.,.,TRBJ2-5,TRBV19,TGTGCCAGTCGCCCACAGGGTCGAGAGACCCAGTACTTC,CASRPQGRETQYF
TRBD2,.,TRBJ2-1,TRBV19,TGTGCCAGTAGTATCCGTCTAGCGGGAGTCAGCAATGAGCAGTTCTTC,CASSIRLAGVSNEQFF